This TCR beta chain comes out of a study of cytomegalovirus exposure and HLA in healthy donors. The CDR3 has 14 amino acids. Per the germline V gene, CDR1 is KGHSH and CDR2 is LQKENI. In regard to this clone: Its specificity is unknown. Relative to the germline gene, one junction end is altered; a read error may explain this.

Vbeta (60) and Jbeta (13) primers were used in the PCR. Sequencing was performed with immunoSEQ multiplex PCR; in TCRdb, only in-frame clones are kept and a portion is missing. The sample has 200,000 to 250,000 clones, roughly 80% seen once. General observations from the study: A later examination showed that TCR association rates differed by HLA locus, with DRB1 most and HLA-C fewest. Later work associated around 18,000 TCR beta sequences with HLA alleles at 0.05 false discovery rate.

The receptor comes from a girl aged 10 to 17 in good health and CMV-seronegative. The sequencing input was PBMCs. The rearrangement uses TRBV18 and TRBJ2-1; TRBD2 matches at 7 bases. The CDR3 sequence: CASSPGGGYLSPVF. The CDR3 DNA sequence: TGTGCCAGCTCACCAGGGGGGGGTTACCTTAGTCCGGTCTTC.